This TCR beta chain was sequenced in a study of cytomegalovirus exposure and HLA in healthy donors (TCRdb year 2017). Regarding the study in general: A later analysis indicated that the 120 validation repertoires were generated on the platform also employed for the 670 or so repertoires of the first cohort. The study aimed to test whether signatures of past pathogen exposure could be identified by cataloging public T cell receptors. Along with the approximately 650-subject first cohort, a separate validation cohort of over a hundred different subjects was used. To predict cytomegalovirus infection status, the study brought together high-throughput TCR immunosequencing, statistical association of individual TCRs with disease status, and machine learning. On the study overall, not on this receptor specifically: The study gave a list of about 170 TCR beta chains associated with cytomegalovirus. Most TCR sequences were observed very rarely across donors, whereas some public TCRs were present in many individuals. The authors suggested that the approach could potentially be generalized to other disease states and immunological phenotypes. A later analysis found that TCRs clustered in the first cohort also tended to co-occur in the 95 to 150 validation repertoires, with more than 90% of cluster scores above 0. The classifier was reported to diagnose cytomegalovirus status with high specificity and sensitivity in both the original and validation cohorts. Three of the identified cytomegalovirus-associated TCR beta chains were confirmed in vitro to be specific for cytomegalovirus antigens. The validation cohort had no HLA typing available for a later analysis, so co-occurrence within that cohort was assessed over all 120 or so repertoires.

The CDR3 goes from the cysteine to the phenylalanine over 17 residues. Only the CDR3 DNA stays, 51 bases, in frame from base 1. CDR1 and CDR2 (SGHRS, YFSETQ) derive from the germline V gene. For this chain, trimming is 2 bases at the V end and 7 bases at the J end, and the number of junction bases without a gene match is 14. As to this clone: What antigen it recognizes has not been identified. No much larger clonotype is one base removed from it; base qualities were not supplied.

The donors belonged to the validation cohort of approximately 130 subjects, which was separate from the approximately 660-subject first cohort. Library preparation was by the immunoSEQ multiplex PCR assay. As for the authors' bioinformatics: A statistical classification framework was developed to diagnose cytomegalovirus status using the catalog of TCR beta chain sequences. Not all clones reach the TCRdb copy of this immuneACCESS table, which keeps in-frame sequences only. Checked studies attribute under half of the gap to unresolved V genes and leave the rest unexplained. From that table come the V and J calls and clone size; the DNA was used to work out D and trimming. Recorded for this sample are 300,000 to 400,000 clones; 88% of them occurred a single time. The leading ten clones occupy around 1% of the sample.

The chain links TRBV5-1 with TRBJ2-2; the junction holds 7 bases that match TRBD1. The receptor was derived from a man aged 30 to 45 in good health and CMV-seronegative. Sequencing was done on a sample of PBMCs. CDR3 sequence: CASSFGSGTAGIGELFF. The DNA sequence is as follows: TGCGCCAGCAGCTTCGGATCCGGGACAGCTGGCATCGGGGAGCTGTTTTTT. Here the CDR3 is joined to the reference TRBV5-1 and TRBJ2-2 genes, and the full variable domain is: KAGVTQTPRYLIKTRGQQVTLSCSPISGHRSVSWYQQTPGQGLQFLFEYFSETQRNKGNFPGRFSGRQFSNSRSEMNVSTLELGDSALYLCASSFGSGTAGIGELFFGEGSRLTVL.